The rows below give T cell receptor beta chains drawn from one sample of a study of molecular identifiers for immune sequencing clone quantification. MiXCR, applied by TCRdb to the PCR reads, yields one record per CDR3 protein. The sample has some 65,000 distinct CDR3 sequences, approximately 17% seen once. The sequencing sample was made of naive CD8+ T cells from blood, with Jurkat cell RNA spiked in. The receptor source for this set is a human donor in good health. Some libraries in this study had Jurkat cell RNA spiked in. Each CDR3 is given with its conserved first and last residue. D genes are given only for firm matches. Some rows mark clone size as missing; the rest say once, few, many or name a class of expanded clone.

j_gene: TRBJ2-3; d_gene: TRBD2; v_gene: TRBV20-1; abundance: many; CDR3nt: TGCAGTGCTAGCCGGGACTACCGCACAGATACGCAGTATTTT; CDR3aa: CSASRDYRTDTQYF
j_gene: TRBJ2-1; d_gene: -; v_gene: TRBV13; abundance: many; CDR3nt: TGTGCCAGCAGCTGGGGAGGAGGGGGTGAGCAGTTCTTC; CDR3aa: CASSWGGGGEQFF
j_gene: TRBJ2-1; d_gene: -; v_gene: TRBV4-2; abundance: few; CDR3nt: TGTGCCAGCAGCCAAGAGGAAGGCGGGTTCTACAATGAGCAGTTCTTC; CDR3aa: CASSQEEGGFYNEQFF
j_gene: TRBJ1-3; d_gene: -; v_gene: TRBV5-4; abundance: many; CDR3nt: TGTGCCAGCGCTTTATGGGGAGACACCATATATTTT; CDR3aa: CASALWGDTIYF
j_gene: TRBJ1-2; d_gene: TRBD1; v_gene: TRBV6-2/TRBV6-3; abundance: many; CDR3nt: TGTGCCAGCACCGTACACAGGGGGATAGGAGGCTACACCTTC; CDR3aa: CASTVHRGIGGYTF
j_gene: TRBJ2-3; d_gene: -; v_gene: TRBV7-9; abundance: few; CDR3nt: TGTGCCAGCAGCTTGACGGACCAGTCGTCAGATACGCAGTATTTT; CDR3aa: CASSLTDQSSDTQYF
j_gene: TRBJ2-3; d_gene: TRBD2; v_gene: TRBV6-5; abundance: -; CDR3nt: TGTGCCAGCAGTTACTCGAGCGGGAGGGCCGCAGATACGCAGTATTTT; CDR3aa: CASSYSSGRAADTQYF
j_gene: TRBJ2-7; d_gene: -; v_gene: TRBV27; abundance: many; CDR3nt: TGTGCCAGCCACGAGGCCGGGGACTCCTACGAGCAGTACTTC; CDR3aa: CASHEAGDSYEQYF
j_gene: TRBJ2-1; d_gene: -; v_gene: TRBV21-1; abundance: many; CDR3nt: TGTGCCAGCAGCAGAGGCCTTACGGATGAGCAGTTCTTC; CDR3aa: CASSRGLTDEQFF
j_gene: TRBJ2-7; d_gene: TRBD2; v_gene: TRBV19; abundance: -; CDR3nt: TGTGCCAGTAGTATAATAGCGGGAGGCAACGAGCAGTACTTC; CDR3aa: CASSIIAGGNEQYF
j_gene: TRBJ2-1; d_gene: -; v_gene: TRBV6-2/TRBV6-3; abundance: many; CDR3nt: TGTGCCAGCAGCCAAGAGTGGTACAATGAGCAGTTCTTC; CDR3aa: CASSQEWYNEQFF
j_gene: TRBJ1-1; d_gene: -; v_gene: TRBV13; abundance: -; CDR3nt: TGTGCCAGCAGCTCACCCGACCGGCAGGGGAACACTGAAGCTTTCTTT; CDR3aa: CASSSPDRQGNTEAFF
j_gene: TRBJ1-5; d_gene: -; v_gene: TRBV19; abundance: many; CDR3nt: TGTGCCAGTGCTCCGGGACTCGAATTTAGCAATCAGCCCCAGCATTTT; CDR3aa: CASAPGLEFSNQPQHF
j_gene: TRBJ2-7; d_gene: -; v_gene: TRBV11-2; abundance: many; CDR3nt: TGTGCCAGCAGCTTATTTGCCGAGCAGTACTTC; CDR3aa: CASSLFAEQYF
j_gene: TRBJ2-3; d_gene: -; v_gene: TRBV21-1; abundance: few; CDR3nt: TGTGCCAGCAGCAGACCCCAATATTGGGACGTTTTTAGCACAGATACGCAGTATTTT; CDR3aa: CASSRPQYWDVFSTDTQYF
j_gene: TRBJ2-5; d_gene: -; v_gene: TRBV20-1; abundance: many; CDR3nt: TGCAGTGCTAGCTCCCTGAACCAAGAGACCCAGTACTTC; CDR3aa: CSASSLNQETQYF
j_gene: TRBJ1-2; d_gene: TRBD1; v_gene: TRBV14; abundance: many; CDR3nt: TGTGCCAGCAGCCCGGGCACAGGGGGACCGCATGGCTACACCTTC; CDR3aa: CASSPGTGGPHGYTF
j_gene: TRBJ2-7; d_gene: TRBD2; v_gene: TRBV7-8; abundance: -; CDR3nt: TGTGCCAGCAGCTTAGCGTATAGCGCTAGCGGCTACTACGAGCAGTACTTC; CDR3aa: CASSLAYSASGYYEQYF
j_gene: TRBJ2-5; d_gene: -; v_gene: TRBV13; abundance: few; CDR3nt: TGTGCCAGCAGCAAAAAGTGGTCTGGCGGAGAGACCCAGTACTTC; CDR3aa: CASSKKWSGGETQYF
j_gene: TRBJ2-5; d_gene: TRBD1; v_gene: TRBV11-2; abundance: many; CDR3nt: TGTGCCAGCAGCCCCCCTGGACAGGGAAGGGAGACCCAGTACTTC; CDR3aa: CASSPPGQGRETQYF
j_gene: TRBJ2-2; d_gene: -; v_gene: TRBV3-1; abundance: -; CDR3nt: TGTGCCAGCAGCCGAGATTCGTGGCAGGGGTACAACACCGGGGAGCTGTTTTTT; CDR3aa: CASSRDSWQGYNTGELFF
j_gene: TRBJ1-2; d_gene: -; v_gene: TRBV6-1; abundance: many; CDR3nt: TGTGCCAGCAGTGAACTCAGCCTTGGATATGGCTACACCTTC; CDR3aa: CASSELSLGYGYTF
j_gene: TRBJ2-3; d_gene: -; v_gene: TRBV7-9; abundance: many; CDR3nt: TGTGCCAGCAGCTCGGATTCAGATACGCAGTATTTT; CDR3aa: CASSSDSDTQYF
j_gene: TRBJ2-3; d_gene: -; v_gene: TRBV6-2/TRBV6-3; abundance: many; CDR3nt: TGTGCCAGCAGTCCCCAGAGCTTCACAGATACGCAGTATTTT; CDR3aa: CASSPQSFTDTQYF
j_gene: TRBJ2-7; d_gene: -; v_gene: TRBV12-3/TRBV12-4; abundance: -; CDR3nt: TGTGCCAGCGGTGGGGTCAGGGGAGCCTACGAGCAGTACTTC; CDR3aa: CASGGVRGAYEQYF
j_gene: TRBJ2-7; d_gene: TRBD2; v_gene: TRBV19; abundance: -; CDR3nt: TGTGCCAGTAGTAGCCTAGCGGGAGACGAGCAGTACTTC; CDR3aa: CASSSLAGDEQYF
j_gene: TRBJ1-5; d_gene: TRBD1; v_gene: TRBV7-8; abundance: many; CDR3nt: TGTGCCAGCAGCCCCCGACAGGGGGAGGGCAATCAGCCCCAGCATTTT; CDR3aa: CASSPRQGEGNQPQHF
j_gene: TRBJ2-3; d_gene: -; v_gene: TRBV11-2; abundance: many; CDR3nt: TGTGCCAGCCAGGGCGACGCAGATACGCAGTATTTT; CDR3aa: CASQGDADTQYF
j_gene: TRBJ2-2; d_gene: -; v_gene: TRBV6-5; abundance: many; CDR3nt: TGTGCCAGCAGGGGCCCTGGGGAGCTGTTTTTT; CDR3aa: CASRGPGELFF
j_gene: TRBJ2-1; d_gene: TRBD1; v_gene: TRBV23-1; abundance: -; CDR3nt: TGCGCCAGCAGTCAATCAGGACAGGGGCCTGCCAGCTCCTACAATGAGCAGTTCTTC; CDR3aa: CASSQSGQGPASSYNEQFF
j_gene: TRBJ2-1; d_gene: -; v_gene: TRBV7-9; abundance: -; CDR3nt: TGTGCCAGCAGCCCTAGGGGATATGAGGGCTACAATGAGCAGTTCTTC; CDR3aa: CASSPRGYEGYNEQFF
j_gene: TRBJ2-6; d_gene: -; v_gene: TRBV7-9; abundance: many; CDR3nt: TGTGCCAGCAGCGATCCCCTCTACTCAGCAGCCGGGGCCAACGTCCTGACTTTC; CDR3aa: CASSDPLYSAAGANVLTF
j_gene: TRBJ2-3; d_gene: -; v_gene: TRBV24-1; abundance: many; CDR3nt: TGTGCCACCAGTGATTTGAATGACGACGGCACAGATACGCAGTATTTT; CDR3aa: CATSDLNDDGTDTQYF
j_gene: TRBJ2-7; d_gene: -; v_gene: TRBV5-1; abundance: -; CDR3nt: TGCGCCAGCAGCCTATACTACGAGCAGTACTTC; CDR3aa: CASSLYYEQYF
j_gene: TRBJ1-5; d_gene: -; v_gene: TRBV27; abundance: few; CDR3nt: TGTGCCAGCAGTTCTAACCAGGGGTTGCAGCCCCAGCATTTT; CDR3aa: CASSSNQGLQPQHF
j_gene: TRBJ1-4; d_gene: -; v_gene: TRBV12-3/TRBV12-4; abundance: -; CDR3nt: TGTGCCAGCGGTTTCCGGGATCTAAATGAAAAACTGTTTTTT; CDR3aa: CASGFRDLNEKLFF
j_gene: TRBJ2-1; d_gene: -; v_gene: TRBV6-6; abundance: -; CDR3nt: TGTGCCAGCAGTTACCGGGCTAGCTTAGTCTACAATGAGCAGTTCTTC; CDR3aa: CASSYRASLVYNEQFF
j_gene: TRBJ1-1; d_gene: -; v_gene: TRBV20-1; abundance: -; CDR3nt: TGCAGTGCACCAAGCCGCCTACAGGGTCCTGATTTGAACACTGAAACTTTCTTT; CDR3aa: CSAPSRLQGPDLNTETFF
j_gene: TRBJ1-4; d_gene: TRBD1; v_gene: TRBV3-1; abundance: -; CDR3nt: TGTGCCAGCAGCCGAGTACGGGACAGGGGGGTTGCAACTAATGAAAAACTGTTTTTT; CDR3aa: CASSRVRDRGVATNEKLFF
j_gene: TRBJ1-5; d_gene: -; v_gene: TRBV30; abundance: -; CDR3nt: TGTGCCTGGAGTGTTGGATCGGGGAATCAGCCCCAGCATTTT; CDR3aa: CAWSVGSGNQPQHF
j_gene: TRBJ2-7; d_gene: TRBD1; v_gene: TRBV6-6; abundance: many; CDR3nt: TGTGCCAGCAGCGACAGGGGGGCCTACGAGCAGTACTTC; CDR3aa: CASSDRGAYEQYF
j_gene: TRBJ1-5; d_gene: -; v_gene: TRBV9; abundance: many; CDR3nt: TGTGCCAGCAGCGAAGCAAATAGCAATCAGCCCCAGCATTTT; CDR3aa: CASSEANSNQPQHF
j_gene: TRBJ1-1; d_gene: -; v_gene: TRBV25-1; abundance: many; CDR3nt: TGTGCCAGCAGTGATCCTAGGGACGAAGCTACCCAGAACACTGAAGCTTTCTTT; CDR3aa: CASSDPRDEATQNTEAFF
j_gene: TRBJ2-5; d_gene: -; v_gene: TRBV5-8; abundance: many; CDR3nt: TGTGCCAGCAGCCCAGAGGACTGGCAAGAGACCCAGTACTTC; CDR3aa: CASSPEDWQETQYF
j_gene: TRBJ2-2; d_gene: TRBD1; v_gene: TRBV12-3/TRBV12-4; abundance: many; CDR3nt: TGTGCCAGCAGTTCCTCCTGGACAGGGTACACCGGGGAGCTGTTTTTT; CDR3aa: CASSSSWTGYTGELFF
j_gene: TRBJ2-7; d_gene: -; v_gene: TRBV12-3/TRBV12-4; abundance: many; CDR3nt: TGTGCCATCGCCGACAATCCCTACGAGCAGTACTTC; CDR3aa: CAIADNPYEQYF
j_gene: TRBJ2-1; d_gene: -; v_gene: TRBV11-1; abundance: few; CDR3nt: TGTGCCAGCAGCTTAACAGCGGGCGGCTCCTACAATGAGCAGTTCTTC; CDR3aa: CASSLTAGGSYNEQFF
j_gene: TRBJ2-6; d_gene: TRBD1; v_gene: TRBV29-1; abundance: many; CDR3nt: TGCAGCGTTAGGATCCCCCGGGGGACAGGGTTATCTGGGGCCAACGTCCTGACTTTC; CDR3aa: CSVRIPRGTGLSGANVLTF
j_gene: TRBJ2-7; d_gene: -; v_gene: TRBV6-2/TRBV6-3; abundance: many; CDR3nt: TGTGCCAGCAGTCGAAGGCTGGCCCAGGACGAGCAGTACTTC; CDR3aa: CASSRRLAQDEQYF
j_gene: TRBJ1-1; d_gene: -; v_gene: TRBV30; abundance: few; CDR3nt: TGTGCCTGGAGGCGGCCAGAAAACACTGAAGCTTTCTTT; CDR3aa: CAWRRPENTEAFF
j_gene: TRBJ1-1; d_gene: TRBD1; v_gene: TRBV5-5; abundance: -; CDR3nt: TGTGCCAGCAGCTTGGGGGACAGGGAGAACACTGAAGCTTTCTTT; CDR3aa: CASSLGDRENTEAFF
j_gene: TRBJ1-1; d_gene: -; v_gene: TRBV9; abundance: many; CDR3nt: TGTGCCAGCAGCGTTTGGGGGACCAACACTGAAGCTTTCTTT; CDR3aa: CASSVWGTNTEAFF
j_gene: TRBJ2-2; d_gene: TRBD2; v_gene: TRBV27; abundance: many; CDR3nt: TGTGCCAGCAGTGATAGGACTAGCGAGAACACCGGGGAGCTGTTTTTT; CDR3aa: CASSDRTSENTGELFF
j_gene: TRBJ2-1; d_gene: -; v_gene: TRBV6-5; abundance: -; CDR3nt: TGTGCCGGCAGTTACTCTACTGGGCGGATTAGCAATGAGCAGTTCTTC; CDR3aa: CAGSYSTGRISNEQFF
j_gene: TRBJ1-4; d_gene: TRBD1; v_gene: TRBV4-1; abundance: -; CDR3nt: TGCGCCAGCAGCCAAACCAGGGGGGCTAATGAAAAACTGTTTTTT; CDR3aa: CASSQTRGANEKLFF
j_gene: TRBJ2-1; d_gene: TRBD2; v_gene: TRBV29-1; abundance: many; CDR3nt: TGCAGCGTGGGGTACGTAGCGGGAACGGCGGTCAATGAGCAGTTCTTC; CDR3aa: CSVGYVAGTAVNEQFF